This TCR beta chain derives from a study of chemoradiotherapy in HPV16-positive cancers. Turning to the study itself: Candidate HPV-specific clones and shared TCR motifs came from a couple of HPV16-positive patients.

Samples were taken several times over chemoradiotherapy. The CDR3 runs to 12 residues. V gave up 6 bases and J gave up 7 bases, with 12 bases separating them. The germline V gene encodes CDR1 LNHDA and CDR2 SQIVND (reference sequence). Sequencing was performed with immunoSEQ multiplex PCR; in TCRdb, only in-frame clones are kept and a portion is missing. The repertoire holds approximately 11,000 clones, with about 82% as singletons. Comments on this clone: Its antigen is not known.

Whole-study results and caveats: Candidate HPV-specific clones and E7-related TCR motifs grew in tumor during treatment. The functional HPV-specific definition rests on just a couple of HPV16-positive patients.

The chain joins TRBV19 to TRBJ1-2; TRBD1 might be the D (6 bases). The receptor was isolated from a human donor with HPV-associated anogenital cancer. The sequencing used blood, collected from a patient who underwent chemoradiotherapy. The CDR3 bases are TGTGCCAGTAGCACAGGGTCGGTTGGCTACACCTTC. Its protein product is CASSTGSVGYTF. Full variable domain (rest looked up from reference TRBV19 and TRBJ1-2): DGGITQSPKYLFRKEGQNVTLSCEQNLNHDAMYWYRQDPGQGLRLIYYSQIVNDFQKGDIAEGYSVSREKKESFPLTVTSAQKNPTAFYLCASSTGSVGYTFGSGTRLTVV.